Each of the 11 T cell receptor beta chains below was sequenced from the same sample in a study of blood T cell repertoires in COVID-19. TCRdb keeps only in-frame clones here, not all; method: immunoSEQ multiplex PCR. This table holds roughly 390,000 clones, about 89% found once. Input material: peripheral blood. All receptors come from a woman aged 25 to 45 with COVID-19, enrolled during active disease.

The chain uses TRBV5-5 and TRBJ2-2; 7 bases match TRBD2. This CDR3 is built from 15 residues. CDR1 is SGHKS and CDR2 is YYEKEE in the germline V gene (reference sequence). J was trimmed by 5 bases and V by 1 base; bases with no gene match: 5. The CDR3 protein is CASSLWQGGTGELFF. The CDR3 DNA sequence: TGTGCCAGCAGCTTGTGGCAGGGAGGGACCGGGGAGCTGTTTTTT.

The chain combines TRBV7-9 with TRBJ2-7, with D tentatively TRBD1 (5 bases). The germline CDR1 and CDR2 sequences are SEHNR and FQNEAQ (reference sequence). With 2 bases removed from V and 0 bases from J, the gap between germline ends came to 14 bases. CDR3 length: 16 residues. CDR3 coding DNA: TGTGCCAGCAGCTTATCATTTGGACACCTCTCCTACGAGCAGTACTTC. Translating it yields CASSLSFGHLSYEQYF.

The V gene is TRBV28, the J gene TRBJ1-2, with D possibly being TRBD1 (6 bases). V lost 8 bases and J lost 4, with 11 bases in between. Looked up from germline, CDR1 is MDHEN and CDR2 is SYDVKM. This CDR3 is 12 amino acids long. CDR3 sequence (DNA): TGTGCCAGCCTCGGACAGTCCTATGGCTACACCTTC. Amino acids: CASLGQSYGYTF.

V is TRBV6-5 and J is TRBJ1-5; 8 bases map to TRBD1. CDR3 length: 15 amino acids. Germline loops: CDR1 MNHEY, CDR2 SVGAGI. V lost 6 bases, J lost 4 bases, and 8 bases stayed unmatched. The CDR3 region has the DNA TGTGCCAGCAGGACTCAGGGGGCGATTAATCAGCCCCAGCATTTT. Translation: CASRTQGAINQPQHF.

This clone has just one count. The rearrangement joins TRBV10-3 to TRBJ2-3; maybe TRBD2 (5 bases). The germline CDR1 and CDR2 sequences are ENHRY and SYGVKD. Trimming left V 6 bases short and J 3 bases short, with 13 bases between. The CDR3 is made up of 14 amino acids. CDR3 coding DNA: TGTGCCATCAGGAGGGCAGCTCAGACAGATACGCAGTATTTT. This codes for CAIRRAAQTDTQYF.

This clone was observed a few times. The gene calls are TRBV5-6 and TRBJ1-3, with 7 bases aligning to TRBD1. This CDR3 is 14 amino acids long. Germline CDR1 is SGHDT and CDR2 is YYEEEE. Germline trimming cut 4 bases from V and 3 bases from J; bases unmatched to any gene: 4. The CDR3 region is CASSPTGLGNTIYF. The CDR3 nucleotides read TGTGCCAGCAGCCCGACAGGGCTTGGAAACACCATATATTTT.

The chain uses TRBV4-2 and TRBJ2-7; D ambiguous. This CDR3 comprises 16 residues. Germline loops: CDR1 LGHNA, CDR2 YNFKEQ. The V end was cut by 0 bases, the J end by 2 bases, with 14 bases between. CDR3 in DNA: TGTGCCAGCAGCCAAGATTTCACCTCCACAACCTACGAGCAGTACTTC. This sequence encodes CASSQDFTSTTYEQYF.

The chain recombines TRBV6-5 with TRBJ1-1, with D uncertain. Germline assignment: CDR1 MNHEY and CDR2 SVGAGI. V was trimmed by 8 bases and J by 5 bases, leaving 15 bases between them. This CDR3 has 13 residues. For the CDR3, the DNA is TGTGCCAGCTCAGCTGAGGTTCGGACTGAAGCTTTCTTT. The encoded protein is CASSAEVRTEAFF.

The chain combines TRBV4-1 with TRBJ1-1, with 8 bases aligning to TRBD1. Germline V gives CDR1 MGHRA, CDR2 YSYEKL. The CDR3 is made up of 12 amino acids. J lost 11 bases, V lost 6 bases, and 8 bases had no gene match. The CDR3 loop is CASRTRQGYAFF. DNA for the CDR3: TGCGCCAGCAGAACTCGACAGGGGTATGCTTTCTTT.

The sample holds a few counts of this clone. This rearrangement joins TRBV29-1 to TRBJ2-2, with TRBD1 identical over 8 bases. CDR3 length: 13 residues. V trimming: 6 bases; J trimming: 0 bases; junction bases outside the gene matches: 0. Germline V gene data show CDR1 as SQVTM and CDR2 as ANQGSEA. CDR3 bases: TGCAGCGTACAGGGGGCGAACACCGGGGAGCTGTTTTTT. It codes for CSVQGANTGELFF.

This chain connects TRBV2 to TRBJ2-1, with 12 nucleotides matching TRBD2. This CDR3 is 16 amino acids long. J was trimmed by 8 bases and V by 5 bases; bases with no gene match: 10. Germline CDR1 is SNHLY and CDR2 is FYNNEI. The DNA for the CDR3 is TGTGCCAGCAGTCGCCGACTAGCGGGAGATACTCATGAGCAGTTCTTC. As protein: CASSRRLAGDTHEQFF.